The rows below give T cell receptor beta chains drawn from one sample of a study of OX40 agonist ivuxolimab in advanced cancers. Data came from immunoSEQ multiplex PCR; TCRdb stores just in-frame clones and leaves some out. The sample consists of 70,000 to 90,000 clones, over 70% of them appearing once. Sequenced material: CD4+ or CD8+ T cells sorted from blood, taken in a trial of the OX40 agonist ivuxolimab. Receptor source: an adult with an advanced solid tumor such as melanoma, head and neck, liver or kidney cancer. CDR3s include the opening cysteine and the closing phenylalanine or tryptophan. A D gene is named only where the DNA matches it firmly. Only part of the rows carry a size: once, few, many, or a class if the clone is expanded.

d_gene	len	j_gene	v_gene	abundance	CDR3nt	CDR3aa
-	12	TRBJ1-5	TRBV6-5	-	TGTGCCAGCAGTGTTGCATATCAGCCCCAGCATTTT	CASSVAYQPQHF
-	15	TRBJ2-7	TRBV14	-	TGTGCCAGCAGCCGAGCCGAGGGCACCTCCTACGAGCAGTACTTC	CASSRAEGTSYEQYF
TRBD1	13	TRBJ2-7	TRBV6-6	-	TGTGCCATCCAGGGGGCCCAATTCTACGAGCAGTACTTC	CAIQGAQFYEQYF
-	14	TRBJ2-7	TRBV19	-	TGTGCCAGTAGTATCCGGGACGGCTCCTACGAGCAGTACTTC	CASSIRDGSYEQYF
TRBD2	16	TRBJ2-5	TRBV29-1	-	TGCAGCGTTGAATTGGGAGGTGGGTTCGGGAGGGAGACCCAGTACTTC	CSVELGGGFGRETQYF
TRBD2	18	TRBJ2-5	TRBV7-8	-	TGTGCCAGCAGCTACCAGAGGCTAGCGGGGGGCGGGGGAGAGACCCAGTACTTC	CASSYQRLAGGGGETQYF
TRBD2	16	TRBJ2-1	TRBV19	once	TGTGCCAGTAGTATAGGGGGTGGCGGGGGAAGATTTGAGCAGTTCTTC	CASSIGGGGGRFEQFF
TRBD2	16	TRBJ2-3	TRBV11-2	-	TGTGCCAGCAGCCAGATGTATAGCGGGAGCTCGGATACGCAGTATTTT	CASSQMYSGSSDTQYF
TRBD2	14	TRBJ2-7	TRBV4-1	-	TGCGCCAGCAGCTCCCTAGCGGGGCACTACGAGCAGTACTTC	CASSSLAGHYEQYF
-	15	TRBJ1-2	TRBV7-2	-	TGTGCCAGCGGAATTATGGACGGATCTAACTATGGCTACACCTTC	CASGIMDGSNYGYTF
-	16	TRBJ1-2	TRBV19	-	TGTGCCAGTAGTATTTCCGGTCAGGGACGGATGAATGGCTACACCTTC	CASSISGQGRMNGYTF
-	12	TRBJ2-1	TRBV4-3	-	TGCGCCAGCAGCCAAGACATGGGGTGGCAGTTCTTC	CASSQDMGWQFF
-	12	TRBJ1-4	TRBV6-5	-	TGTGCCAGCAGGGGAGGGGGAGAAAAACTGTTTTTT	CASRGGGEKLFF
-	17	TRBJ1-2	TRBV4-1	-	TGCGCCAGCAGCCAAGAGTTTCTGGGAACAGGGTCCTATGGCTACACCTTC	CASSQEFLGTGSYGYTF
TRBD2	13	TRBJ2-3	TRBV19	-	TGTGCCAGGAAGCGGGGATGCACAGATACGCAGTATTTT	CARKRGCTDTQYF
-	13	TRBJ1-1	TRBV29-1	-	TGCAGCTCCACTCAGGCTATGAACACTGAAGCTTTCTTT	CSSTQAMNTEAFF
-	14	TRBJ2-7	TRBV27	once	TGTGCCAGCAGTTTAGGACCCGACCTCCACGAGCAGTACTTC	CASSLGPDLHEQYF
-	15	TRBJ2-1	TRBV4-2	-	TGTGCCAGCAGCCAAGCGGACTACTCCTACAATGAGCAGTTCTTC	CASSQADYSYNEQFF
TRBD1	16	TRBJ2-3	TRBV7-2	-	TGTGCCAGCAGCTTAGCTGGGCAGGGGGCGGCAGATACGCAGTATTTT	CASSLAGQGAADTQYF
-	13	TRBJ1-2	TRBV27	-	TGTGCCAGCAGTTTCCGGTTAGGGGGAGGCTACACCTTC	CASSFRLGGGYTF
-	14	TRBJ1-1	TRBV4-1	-	TGCGCCAGCAGCCAAGCTGCGGTTGACACTGAAGCTTTCTTT	CASSQAAVDTEAFF
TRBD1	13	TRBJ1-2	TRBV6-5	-	TGTGCCAGCAGCCGCGGGACAGACTATGGCTACACCTTC	CASSRGTDYGYTF
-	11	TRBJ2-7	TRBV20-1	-	TGCAGTGCGCTCCCTTCGGGCGAGCAGTACTTC	CSALPSGEQYF
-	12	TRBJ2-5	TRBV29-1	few	TGCAGCGTGGGGGTGGGTCGAGAGACCCAGTACTTC	CSVGVGRETQYF
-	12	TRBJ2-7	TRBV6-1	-	TGTGCCAGCAGTCCCCGTATGCACGAGCAGTACTTC	CASSPRMHEQYF
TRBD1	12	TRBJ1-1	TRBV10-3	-	TGTGCCATAAAGGACAGGGCTACTGAAGCTTTCTTT	CAIKDRATEAFF
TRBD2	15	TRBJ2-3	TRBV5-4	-	TGTGCCAGCAGCTTGGACCTAGCGGAGGGAGATACGCAGTATTTT	CASSLDLAEGDTQYF
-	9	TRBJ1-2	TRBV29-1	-	TGCAGCGTTGAGGGTGGCTACACCTTC	CSVEGGYTF
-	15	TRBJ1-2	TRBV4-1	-	TGCGCCAGCAGCCAAGATTCGGGGCATTCGGTGGGCTACACCTTC	CASSQDSGHSVGYTF
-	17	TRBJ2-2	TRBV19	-	TGTGCCAGTGCTACCGGGACGCAACTAGGTGATACCGGGGAGCTGTTTTTT	CASATGTQLGDTGELFF
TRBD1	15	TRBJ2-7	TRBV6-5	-	TGTGCCAGCAGTTACTCGACAGGGCCTACCTACGAGCAGTACTTC	CASSYSTGPTYEQYF